Below are 30 T cell receptor beta chains sequenced from a single sample in a study of OX40 agonist ivuxolimab in advanced cancers. Method: immunoSEQ multiplex PCR; TCRdb's copy keeps in-frame clones and lacks some. The profile shows more than 45,000 clones, under 95% of them singletons. Sequences were derived from CD4+ or CD8+ T cells sorted from blood, sampled in a trial of the OX40 agonist ivuxolimab. The receptors stem from an adult with an advanced solid tumor such as melanoma, head and neck, liver or kidney cancer.

In this sample, this clone turned up once. The rearrangement links TRBV28 to TRBJ1-2; no clear D gene. This CDR3 comprises 13 residues. Germline V gene lookup returns CDR1 MDHEN and CDR2 SYDVKM. V gave up 3 bases and J gave up 2 bases, with 7 bases separating them. As DNA, the CDR3 is TGTGCCAGCAGTTTGGGCGGAAACTATGGCTACACCTTC. Translating it yields CASSLGGNYGYTF.

V and J are TRBV28 and TRBJ2-1, with 13 bases matching TRBD2. V shed 6 bases, J shed 8 bases, and the junction held 10 bases outside the gene matches. This CDR3 has 16 residues. The V gene's germline CDR1 is MDHEN and CDR2 SYDVKM. The CDR3 spells CASSLAMGLAGYEQFF. The CDR3 nucleotides are TGTGCCAGCAGCCTCGCTATGGGACTAGCGGGATATGAGCAGTTCTTC.

This clone occurred once. CDR3 coding DNA: TGTGCCAGTAGCTCCTTCGGGGGGTCCGGGGAGCTGTTTTTT. This translates into CASSSFGGSGELFF. The V and J genes are TRBV19 and TRBJ2-2, with 7 bases fitting TRBD2. Germline values: CDR1 LNHDA, CDR2 SQIVND (reference sequence). The V gene end was trimmed by 6 bases and the J gene end by 6 bases; junction bases not matched to a gene: 7. There are 14 residues in the CDR3.

This sequence joins TRBV14 and TRBJ1-1, with a weak D call TRBD1 (5 bases). The CDR3 is made up of 14 amino acids. With 2 bases removed from V and 0 bases from J, the gap between germline ends came to 7 bases. CDR1 SGHDN and CDR2 FVKESK come from the germline V gene. CDR3 residues: CASSQRGMNTEAFF. The CDR3, as DNA: TGTGCCAGCAGCCAAAGGGGAATGAACACTGAAGCTTTCTTT.

This clone has a handful of counts. The J gene is TRBJ2-1, the V gene TRBV18; 8 positions agree with TRBD2. Germline V CDR1 and CDR2: KGHSH, LQKENI. CDR3 size: 15 residues. V dropped 5 bases and J dropped 0; count of bases not matched to a gene: 3. CDR3 loop: CASSATSGSYNEQFF. CDR3 nucleotide sequence: TGTGCCAGCTCAGCAACTAGCGGCTCCTACAATGAGCAGTTCTTC.

This rearrangement joins TRBV6-5 to TRBJ2-2; D possibly corresponds to TRBD1 (5 bases). The CDR3 spans 14 residues. V was shortened by 4 bases and J by 7 bases, with 13 bases between the two germline ends. Germline loops: CDR1 MNHEY, CDR2 SVGAGI. CDR3 bases: TGTGCCAGCAGTTTTTATCAGGGTGGCGGGGAGCTGTTTTTT. As protein: CASSFYQGGGELFF.

The V gene is TRBV7-9, the J gene TRBJ2-7; 9 bases align to TRBD2. Germline V gives CDR1 SEHNR, CDR2 FQNEAQ (reference sequence). J lost 7 bases, V lost 5 bases, and 9 bases had no gene match. The CDR3 contains 14 residues. CDR3 nucleotides: TGTGCCAGCAGCCCGACTAGCGGCTATACGGAGCAGTACTTC. Protein product: CASSPTSGYTEQYF.

The chain links TRBV29-1 to TRBJ1-1; D remains ambiguous. CDR3 length: 13 amino acids. The V and J ends lost 3 bases and 5 bases respectively, with 13 bases between them. Germline-derived CDR1 and CDR2 are SQVTM and ANQGSEA. The CDR3 bases are TGCAGCGTTGATAATGCCGTCGGGACTGAAGCTTTCTTT. It encodes CSVDNAVGTEAFF.

This clone was recorded a few times. This sequence joins TRBV11-3 and TRBJ1-1; tentatively, D is TRBD1 (5 bases). V gave up 5 bases and J gave up 3 bases, with 7 bases separating them. The CDR3 consists of 12 residues. From germline, CDR1 is SGHNT and CDR2 YENEEA. The CDR3 spells CASSQGDTEAFF. The CDR3 DNA follows: TGTGCCAGCAGCCAGGGCGACACTGAAGCTTTCTTT.

The V call is TRBV19, the J call TRBJ2-1, with 8 bases that match TRBD2. Trimming cost V 4 bases and J 9 bases; bases outside gene matches: 11. The CDR3 covers 15 residues. Germline CDR1 reads LNHDA; CDR2 reads SQIVND (reference sequence). The CDR3 nucleotides are TGTGCCAGTAGTAACCCTATAAGCGGGAGATCTGAGCAGTTCTTC. This translates into CASSNPISGRSEQFF.

The chain couples TRBV11-2 to TRBJ2-7; TRBD2 aligns across 12 bases. The CDR3 extends over 14 amino acids. Germline CDR1 SGHAT, CDR2 FQNNGV. J gave up 4 bases and V 6 bases, and 4 bases lay outside the gene matches. The CDR3 protein is CASSSTSGGYEQYF. CDR3 nucleotides: TGTGCCAGCAGTTCGACTAGCGGGGGTTACGAGCAGTACTTC.

The rearrangement joins TRBV7-9 to TRBJ1-5; a possible D gene is TRBD1 (6 bases). This CDR3 region has 14 residues. Germline V CDR1 and CDR2: SEHNR, FQNEAQ (reference sequence). V was pared by 2 bases and J by 4 bases, with 9 bases between. DNA for the CDR3: TGTGCCAGCAGCTTAACACAGGGTAATCAGCCCCAGCATTTT. Its translation is CASSLTQGNQPQHF.

CDR3 sequence reads: CASSVMGVDDEQYF. The CDR3 DNA reads as TGTGCCAGCAGCGTAATGGGGGTAGACGACGAGCAGTACTTC. The genes are TRBV9 and TRBJ2-7; D is tentatively TRBD1 or TRBD2 (5 bases each). V was cut by 1 base and J by 5 bases, with 13 bases left in between. Germline-derived CDR1 and CDR2 are SGDLS and YYNGEE. CDR3 length: 14 residues.

V is TRBV30 and J is TRBJ2-1, with no clear D. This CDR3 is built from 16 residues. V lost 0 bases and J lost 2, with 14 bases in between. The germline gives CDR1 GTSNPN, CDR2 SVGIG (reference sequence). Here the CDR3 reads CAWSVLGNGPYNEQFF. DNA of the CDR3: TGTGCCTGGAGTGTACTTGGGAACGGACCCTACAATGAGCAGTTCTTC.

This sequence joins TRBV28 and TRBJ1-2; D gene unclear. This CDR3 contains 15 residues. The germline V gene encodes CDR1 MDHEN and CDR2 SYDVKM. Trimming shortened V by 1 base and J by 0 bases, and 9 bases separated the two germline ends. The CDR3 sequence is CASSLSYLSNYGYTF. The CDR3 nucleotides read TGTGCCAGCAGTTTATCGTACCTCTCTAACTATGGCTACACCTTC.

This chain joins TRBV28 and TRBJ1-5; TRBD1 might be the D (6 bases). Germline assignment: CDR1 MDHEN and CDR2 SYDVKM. CDR3 size: 16 residues. The V and J ends lost 1 base and 0 bases respectively, with 10 bases between them. Written as DNA, the CDR3 is TGTGCCAGCAGTTTATCCGGGACATATAGCAATCAGCCCCAGCATTTT. Protein: CASSLSGTYSNQPQHF.

The V call is TRBV6-6, the J call TRBJ2-5; a weak D match, TRBD1 (7 bases). The V end lost 7 bases, the J end lost 2 bases, and 17 bases lay between the germline ends. The germline gives CDR1 MNHNY, CDR2 SVGAGI (reference sequence). The CDR3 sequence is 15 residues long. CDR3: CASTDRRRVQETQYF. Written as DNA, the CDR3 is TGTGCCAGCACGGACAGGCGGAGGGTTCAAGAGACCCAGTACTTC.

This clone appeared a single time. The V gene is TRBV27, the J gene TRBJ1-2; D ambiguous. V lost 3 bases to trimming and J lost 8 bases, with 13 bases between them. The CDR3 runs to 13 residues. CDR1 is MNHEY, CDR2 SMNVEV, per germline (reference sequence). CDR3 in amino acids: CASSFGGDGGYTF. The CDR3 DNA sequence: TGTGCCAGCAGTTTTGGTGGAGATGGCGGCTACACCTTC.

The rearrangement uses TRBV29-1 and TRBJ2-2; D perhaps matches TRBD2 (6 bases). The V end lost 6 bases, the J end lost 1 base, and 12 bases lay between the germline ends. This CDR3 comprises 14 residues. Germline CDR1 is SQVTM and CDR2 is ANQGSEA. CDR3 sequence reads: CSVAGTLNTGELFF. DNA for the CDR3: TGCAGCGTCGCCGGGACTTTGAACACCGGGGAGCTGTTTTTT.

The rearrangement links TRBV13 to TRBJ2-3, with a tentative D call TRBD1 (6 bases). CDR3 size: 15 residues. The germline gives CDR1 PRHDT, CDR2 FYEKMQ (reference sequence). The V end lost 4 bases, the J end lost 2 bases, and 13 bases lay between the germline ends. The CDR3 region is CASSSGTLNTDTQYF. The CDR3, as DNA: TGTGCCAGCAGCTCGGGGACATTGAACACAGATACGCAGTATTTT.

This rearrangement joins TRBV6-5 to TRBJ2-5; 7 bases agree with TRBD2. Germline loops: CDR1 MNHEY, CDR2 SVGAGI. V dropped 2 bases and J dropped 4; count of bases not matched to a gene: 1. The CDR3 totals 13 residues. The CDR3 reads CASSYGGRETQYF. The CDR3 coding sequence is TGTGCCAGCAGTTACGGCGGGAGAGAGACCCAGTACTTC.

The genes are TRBV11-2 and TRBJ2-2; D is unclear. CDR1 is SGHAT, CDR2 FQNNGV, per germline. The CDR3 covers 17 residues. The V end was cut by 3 bases, the J end by 0 bases, with 14 bases between. The CDR3 loop reads CASSFDPQQTNTGELFF. The CDR3 DNA reads as TGTGCCAGCAGCTTCGACCCCCAGCAGACGAACACCGGGGAGCTGTTTTTT.

This chain joins TRBV6-1 and TRBJ1-1; tentatively, D is TRBD1 (6 bases). Germline loops: CDR1 MNHNS, CDR2 SASEGT. The CDR3 has 18 amino acids. With 2 bases removed from V and 0 bases from J, the gap between germline ends came to 19 bases. The chain's CDR3 is CASSEKTGDFAMNTEAFF. Here the CDR3 DNA reads TGTGCCAGCAGTGAAAAGACAGGAGACTTTGCCATGAACACTGAAGCTTTCTTT.

This chain links TRBV27 with TRBJ2-1; D is ambiguous. Trimming took 6 bases from V and 11 from J, leaving 11 bases between them. CDR1 is MNHEY, CDR2 SMNVEV, per germline (reference sequence). This CDR3 spans 11 amino acids. The CDR3 sequence is CASRAGGQQFF. The CDR3 DNA reads TGTGCCAGCAGAGCCGGCGGACAGCAGTTCTTC.

The gene calls are TRBV28 and TRBJ2-1; D not resolved. Germline V lookup: CDR1 MDHEN, CDR2 SYDVKM. The ends were cut back, 3 bases at V and 4 bases at J, with 10 bases in the middle. The CDR3 is made up of 14 amino acids. The CDR3 reads CASSFELTYNEQFF. The CDR3 nucleotides are TGTGCCAGCAGTTTTGAACTTACATACAATGAGCAGTTCTTC.

V is TRBV2 and J is TRBJ2-7, with TRBD2 matching over 12 bases. The CDR3 runs to 16 residues. Per the germline V gene, CDR1 is SNHLY and CDR2 is FYNNEI. The V segment lost 1 base and the J segment 6 bases; nucleotides outside the gene matches: 7. Here the CDR3 DNA reads TGTGCCAGCAGTGAAGGTTCTAGCGGGAGGGTCAGCGAGCAGTACTTC. Amino acids: CASSEGSSGRVSEQYF.

This chain connects TRBV30 to TRBJ1-2; D remains ambiguous. Germline CDR1 GTSNPN, CDR2 SVGIG (reference sequence). Trimming shortened V by 0 bases and J by 8 bases, and 13 bases separated the two germline ends. The CDR3 runs to 13 residues. The CDR3, as DNA: TGTGCCTGGAGTGTACTTAACTCAGGAGGCTACACCTTC. Amino acid sequence: CAWSVLNSGGYTF.

The chain uses TRBV19 and TRBJ2-3, with D possibly called TRBD1 or TRBD2 (6 bases each). V lost 7 bases and J 1 base, leaving 15 bases between the germline ends. Germline V CDR1 and CDR2: LNHDA, SQIVND (reference sequence). The CDR3 covers 15 residues. CDR3 sequence: CASTRGGRGTDTQYF. CDR3 DNA: TGTGCCAGTACCCGAGGGGGGCGAGGCACAGATACGCAGTATTTT.

This clone is a singleton in its sample. The chain employs TRBV13 and TRBJ2-5; 9 nucleotides agree with TRBD2. CDR1 and CDR2 from the germline V gene are PRHDT and FYEKMQ (reference sequence). J was trimmed by 5 bases and V by 3 bases; bases with no gene match: 7. The CDR3 runs 15 residues. The CDR3 loop reads CASSFMREGLETQYF. CDR3 nucleotide sequence: TGTGCCAGCAGCTTTATGCGGGAGGGCCTGGAGACCCAGTACTTC.

The chain uses TRBV11-3 and TRBJ2-3; 9 nucleotides align to TRBD2. Germline-derived CDR1 and CDR2 are SGHNT and YENEEA. The CDR3 consists of 16 residues. The V segment lost 5 bases and the J segment 6 bases; nucleotides outside the gene matches: 12. CDR3: CASSPGTSPLRDTQYF. CDR3 DNA: TGTGCCAGCAGCCCCGGGACTAGCCCACTAAGGGATACGCAGTATTTT.